This T cell receptor (beta chain) was sequenced in a study of T cells after somatic rescue of genetic block. CDR3 size: 17 residues. V lost 1 base to trimming and J lost 0 bases, with 12 bases between them. TCRdb's copy holds only in-frame clones and misses some; the assay was immunoSEQ multiplex PCR. Of about 110,000 clones in the sample, under 95% were seen once. The sequenced sample consisted of peripheral blood mononuclear cells (PBMCs). The rearrangement links TRBV23-1 to TRBJ2-2; D perhaps matches TRBD1 (6 bases). TRBV23-1 is filed as an ORF, its function uncertain. This TCR derives from a woman under 30. CDR3 sequence: CASSQWWGPANTGELFF. For the CDR3, the DNA is TGCGCCAGCAGTCAATGGTGGGGGCCTGCGAACACCGGGGAGCTGTTTTTT.